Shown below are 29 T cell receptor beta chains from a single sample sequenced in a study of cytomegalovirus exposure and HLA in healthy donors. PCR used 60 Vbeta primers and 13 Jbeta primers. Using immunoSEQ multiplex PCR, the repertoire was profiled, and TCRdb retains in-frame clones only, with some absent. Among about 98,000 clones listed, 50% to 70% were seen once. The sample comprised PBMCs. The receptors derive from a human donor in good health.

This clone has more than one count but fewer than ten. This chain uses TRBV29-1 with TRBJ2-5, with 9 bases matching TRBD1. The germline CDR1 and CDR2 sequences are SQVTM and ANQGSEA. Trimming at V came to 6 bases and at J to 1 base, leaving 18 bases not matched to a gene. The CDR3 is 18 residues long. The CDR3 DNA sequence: TGCAGCGTGGGGAGTTACCTCGGGACAGGGCCCTTCCAAGAGACCCAGTACTTC. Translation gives CSVGSYLGTGPFQETQYF.

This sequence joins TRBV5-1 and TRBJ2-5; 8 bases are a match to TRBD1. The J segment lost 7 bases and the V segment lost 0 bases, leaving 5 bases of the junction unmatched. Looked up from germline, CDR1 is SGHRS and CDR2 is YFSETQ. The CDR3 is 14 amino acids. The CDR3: CASSLGQGAGTQYF. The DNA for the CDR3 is TGCGCCAGCAGCTTGGGGCAGGGGGCCGGGACCCAGTACTTC.

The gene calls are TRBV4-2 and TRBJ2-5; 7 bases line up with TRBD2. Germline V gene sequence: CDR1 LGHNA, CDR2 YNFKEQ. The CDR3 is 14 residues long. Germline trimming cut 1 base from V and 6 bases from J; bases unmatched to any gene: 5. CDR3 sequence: CASSQGGSRKTQYF. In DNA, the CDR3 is TGTGCCAGCAGCCAAGGCGGGAGCAGGAAGACCCAGTACTTC.

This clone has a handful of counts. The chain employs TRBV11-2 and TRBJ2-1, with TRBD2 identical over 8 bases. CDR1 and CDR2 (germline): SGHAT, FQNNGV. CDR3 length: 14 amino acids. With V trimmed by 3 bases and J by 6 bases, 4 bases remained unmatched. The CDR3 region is CASSFTSGSNEQFF. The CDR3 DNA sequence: TGTGCCAGCAGCTTTACAAGCGGGAGCAATGAGCAGTTCTTC.

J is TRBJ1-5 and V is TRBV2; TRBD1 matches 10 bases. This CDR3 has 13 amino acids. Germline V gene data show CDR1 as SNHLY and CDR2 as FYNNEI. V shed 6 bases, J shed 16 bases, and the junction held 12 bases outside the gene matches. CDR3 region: CASSRDRGSLRHF. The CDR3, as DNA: TGTGCCAGCAGCCGGGACAGGGGCTCCCTCCGTCATTTT.

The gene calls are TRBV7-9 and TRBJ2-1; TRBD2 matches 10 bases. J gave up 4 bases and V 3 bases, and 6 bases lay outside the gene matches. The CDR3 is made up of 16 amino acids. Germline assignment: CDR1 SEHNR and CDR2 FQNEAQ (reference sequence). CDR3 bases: TGTGCCAGCAGCTTGTTTGGACTAGCGGATTACAATGAGCAGTTCTTC. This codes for CASSLFGLADYNEQFF.

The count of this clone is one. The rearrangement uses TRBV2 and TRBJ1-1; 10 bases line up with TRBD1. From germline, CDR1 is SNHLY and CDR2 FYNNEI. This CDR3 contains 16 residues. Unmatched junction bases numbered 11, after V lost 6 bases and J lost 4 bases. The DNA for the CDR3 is TGTGCCAGCAGAGTGGAGACAGGGGGCGAAGGCACTGAAGCTTTCTTT. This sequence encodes CASRVETGGEGTEAFF.

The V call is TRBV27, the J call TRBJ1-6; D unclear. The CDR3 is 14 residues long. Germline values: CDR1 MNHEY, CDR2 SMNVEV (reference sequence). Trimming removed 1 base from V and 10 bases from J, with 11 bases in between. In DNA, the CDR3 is TGTGCCAGCAGTTTATTCTACAGTCGCTCACCCCTCCACTTT. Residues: CASSLFYSRSPLHF.

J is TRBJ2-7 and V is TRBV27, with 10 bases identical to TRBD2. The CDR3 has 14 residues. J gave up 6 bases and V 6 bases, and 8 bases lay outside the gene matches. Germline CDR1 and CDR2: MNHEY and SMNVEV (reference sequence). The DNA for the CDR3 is TGTGCCAGCAGGGCCGGGACTAGCGCGGTCGAGCAGTACTTC. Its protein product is CASRAGTSAVEQYF.

The DNA for the CDR3 is TGTGCCAGCAGTCCCCTCCTCGGGGGAGAGGGGGAGACCCAGTACTTC. Translated: CASSPLLGGEGETQYF. This chain uses TRBV27 with TRBJ2-5; a weak D match, TRBD2 (6 bases). Germline assignment: CDR1 MNHEY and CDR2 SMNVEV (reference sequence). This CDR3 is built from 16 residues. V lost 5 bases, J lost 5 bases, and 21 bases lay in between.

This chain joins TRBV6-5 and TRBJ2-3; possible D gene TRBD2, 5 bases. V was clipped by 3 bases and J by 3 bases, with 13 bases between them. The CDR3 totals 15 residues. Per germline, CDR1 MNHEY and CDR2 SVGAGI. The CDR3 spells CASSYVLGSTDTQYF. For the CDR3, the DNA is TGTGCCAGCAGTTATGTTTTGGGGAGTACAGATACGCAGTATTTT.

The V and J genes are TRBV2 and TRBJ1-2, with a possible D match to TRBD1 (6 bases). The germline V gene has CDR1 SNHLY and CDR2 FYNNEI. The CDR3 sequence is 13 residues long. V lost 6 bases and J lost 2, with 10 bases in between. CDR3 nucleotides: TGTGCCAGCAGGGAGGGGGGGAACTATGGCTACACCTTC. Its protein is CASREGGNYGYTF.

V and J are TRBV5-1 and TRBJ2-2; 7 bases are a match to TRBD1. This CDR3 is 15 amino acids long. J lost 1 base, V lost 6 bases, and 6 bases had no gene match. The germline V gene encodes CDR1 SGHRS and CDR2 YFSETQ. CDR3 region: CASKGAEGNTGELFF. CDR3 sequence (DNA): TGCGCCAGCAAGGGGGCAGAAGGGAACACCGGGGAGCTGTTTTTT.

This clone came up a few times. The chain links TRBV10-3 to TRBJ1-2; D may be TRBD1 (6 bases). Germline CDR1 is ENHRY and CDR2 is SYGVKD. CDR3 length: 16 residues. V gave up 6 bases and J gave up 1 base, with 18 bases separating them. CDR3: CAIRGAISGDNYGYTF. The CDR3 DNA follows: TGTGCCATCAGAGGAGCTATATCAGGGGATAACTATGGCTACACCTTC.

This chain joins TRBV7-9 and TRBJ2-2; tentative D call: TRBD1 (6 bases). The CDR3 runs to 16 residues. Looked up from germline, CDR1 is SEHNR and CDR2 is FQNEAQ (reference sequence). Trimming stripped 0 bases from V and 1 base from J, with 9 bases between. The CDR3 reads CASSLAGTMNTGELFF. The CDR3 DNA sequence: TGTGCCAGCAGCTTAGCCGGGACAATGAACACCGGGGAGCTGTTTTTT.

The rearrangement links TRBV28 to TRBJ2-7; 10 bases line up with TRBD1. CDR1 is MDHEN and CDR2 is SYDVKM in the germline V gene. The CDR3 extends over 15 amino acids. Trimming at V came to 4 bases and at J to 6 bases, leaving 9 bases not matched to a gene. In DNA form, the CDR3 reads TGTGCCAGCAGTTCACGGACAGGGGGTCTGGGCGAGCAGTACTTC. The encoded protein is CASSSRTGGLGEQYF.

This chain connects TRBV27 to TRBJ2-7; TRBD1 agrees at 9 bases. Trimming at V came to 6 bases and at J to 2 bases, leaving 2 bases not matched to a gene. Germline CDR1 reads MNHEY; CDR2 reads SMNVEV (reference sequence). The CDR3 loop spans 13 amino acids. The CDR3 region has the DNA TGTGCCAGCAGGAGACAGGGGGCCTACGAGCAGTACTTC. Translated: CASRRQGAYEQYF.

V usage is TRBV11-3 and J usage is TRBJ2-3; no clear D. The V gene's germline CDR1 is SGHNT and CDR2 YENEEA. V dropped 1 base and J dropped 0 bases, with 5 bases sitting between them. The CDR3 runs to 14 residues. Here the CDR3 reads CASSLGASTDTQYF. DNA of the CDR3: TGTGCCAGCAGCTTAGGGGCAAGCACAGATACGCAGTATTTT.

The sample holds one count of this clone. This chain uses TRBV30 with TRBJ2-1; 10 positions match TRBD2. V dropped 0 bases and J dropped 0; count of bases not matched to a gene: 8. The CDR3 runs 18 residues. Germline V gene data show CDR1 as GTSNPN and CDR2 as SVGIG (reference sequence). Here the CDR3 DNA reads TGTGCCTGGAGTGTACTTGGACTAGCGGACGGCTCCTACAATGAGCAGTTCTTC. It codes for CAWSVLGLADGSYNEQFF.

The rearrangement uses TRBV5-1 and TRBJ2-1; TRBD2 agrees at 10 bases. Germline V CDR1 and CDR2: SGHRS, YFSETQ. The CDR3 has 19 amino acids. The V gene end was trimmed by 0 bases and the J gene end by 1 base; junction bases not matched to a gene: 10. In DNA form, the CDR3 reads TGCGCCAGCAGCTTGGTTCGTCCTAGCGGGAGAGGGTCCTACAATGAGCAGTTCTTC. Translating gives CASSLVRPSGRGSYNEQFF.

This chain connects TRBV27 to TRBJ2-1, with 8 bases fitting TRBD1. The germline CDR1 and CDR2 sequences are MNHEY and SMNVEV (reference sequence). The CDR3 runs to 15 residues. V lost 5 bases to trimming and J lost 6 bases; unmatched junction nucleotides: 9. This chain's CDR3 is CASSLRQGLVNEQFF. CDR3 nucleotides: TGTGCCAGCAGTCTACGACAGGGGCTAGTCAATGAGCAGTTCTTC.

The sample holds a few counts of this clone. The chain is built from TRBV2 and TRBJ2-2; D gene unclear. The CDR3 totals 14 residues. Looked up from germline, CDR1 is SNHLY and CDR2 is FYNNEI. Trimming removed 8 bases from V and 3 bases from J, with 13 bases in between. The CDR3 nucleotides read TGTGCCAGCCGGAGTAGCCTGGACACCGGGGAGCTGTTTTTT. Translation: CASRSSLDTGELFF.

The CDR3, as DNA: TGTGCCAGCAGCTGGACGGAAGAGGGAGCGCTATCTGGCTACACCTTC. It encodes CASSWTEEGALSGYTF. The J gene is TRBJ1-2, the V gene TRBV13; D ambiguous. From germline, CDR1 is PRHDT and CDR2 FYEKMQ (reference sequence). The CDR3 runs to 16 residues. V lost 4 bases and J lost 7, with 22 bases in between. The full variable domain, with the rest looked up from reference TRBV13 and TRBJ1-2, is AAGVIQSPRHLIKEKRETATLKCYPIPRHDTVYWYQQGPGQDPQFLISFYEKMQSDKGSIPDRFSAQQFSDYHSELNMSSLELGDSALYFCASSWTEEGALSGYTFGSGTRLTVV.

The CDR3 sequence: CASSLDGGLVTYNEQFF. The CDR3, as DNA: TGTGCCAGCAGCTTAGACGGGGGGCTAGTAACCTACAATGAGCAGTTCTTC. This chain uses TRBV7-9 with TRBJ2-1; D may be TRBD2 (7 bases). Trimming stripped 1 base from V and 2 bases from J, with 15 bases between. The CDR3 has 17 amino acids. Germline V gene data show CDR1 as SEHNR and CDR2 as FQNEAQ (reference sequence).

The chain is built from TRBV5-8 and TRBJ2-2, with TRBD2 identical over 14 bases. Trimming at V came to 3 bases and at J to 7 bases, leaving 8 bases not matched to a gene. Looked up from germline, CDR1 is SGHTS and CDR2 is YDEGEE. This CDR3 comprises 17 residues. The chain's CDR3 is CASSWGLAGVSVGELFF. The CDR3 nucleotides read TGTGCCAGCAGCTGGGGACTAGCGGGAGTTTCCGTCGGGGAGCTGTTTTTT.

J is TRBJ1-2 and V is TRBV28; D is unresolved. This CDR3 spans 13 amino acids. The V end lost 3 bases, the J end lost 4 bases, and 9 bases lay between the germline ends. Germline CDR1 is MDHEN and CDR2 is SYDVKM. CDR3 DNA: TGTGCCAGCAGTTTGCCAGCGGGCTATGGCTACACCTTC. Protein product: CASSLPAGYGYTF.

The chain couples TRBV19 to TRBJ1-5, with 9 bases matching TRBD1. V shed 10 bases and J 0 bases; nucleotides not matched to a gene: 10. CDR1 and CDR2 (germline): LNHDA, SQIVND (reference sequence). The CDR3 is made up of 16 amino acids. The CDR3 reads CATGQGTTYSNQPQHF. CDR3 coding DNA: TGTGCCACCGGACAGGGGACGACCTATAGCAATCAGCCCCAGCATTTT.

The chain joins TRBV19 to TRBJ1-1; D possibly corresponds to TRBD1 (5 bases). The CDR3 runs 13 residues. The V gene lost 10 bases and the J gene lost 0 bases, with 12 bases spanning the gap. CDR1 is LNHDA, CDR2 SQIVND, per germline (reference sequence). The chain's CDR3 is CATGEDLNTEAFF. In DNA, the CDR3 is TGTGCCACGGGGGAGGACCTGAACACTGAAGCTTTCTTT.

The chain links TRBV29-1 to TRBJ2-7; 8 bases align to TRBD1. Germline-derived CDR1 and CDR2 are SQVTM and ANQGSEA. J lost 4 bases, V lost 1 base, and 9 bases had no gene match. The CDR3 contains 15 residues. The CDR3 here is CSVEANTGGRYEQYF. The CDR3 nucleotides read TGCAGCGTTGAAGCAAATACAGGGGGACGTTACGAGCAGTACTTC.